This T cell receptor beta chain was found in a study of blood T cell repertoires in COVID-19. Study details: PBMCs, B-cell-depleted T cells, or T cells were the source of the cDNA or gDNA that made up the material.

From germline, CDR1 is SQVTM and CDR2 ANQGSEA. The CDR3 runs to 13 residues. V dropped 6 bases and J dropped 2 bases, with 14 bases sitting between them. Across under 25 US areas, participants ranged in age from roughly 18 to 95 years. Only one count was recorded for this clone. Per the original methods: Estimation of nucleated cell counts relied on the amplification of reference gene primers. TCRdb's copy holds only in-frame clones and misses some; the assay was immunoSEQ multiplex PCR. V, J and clone size were drawn from that table, and D and trimming were deduced from the DNA. The sample has about 150,000 clones, 85% to 90% seen once.

Sequenced sample: PBMCs or T cells enriched from blood (not recorded which). This receptor was obtained from a woman under 40 with acute COVID-19. The chain is built from TRBV29-1 and TRBJ2-7; D perhaps matches TRBD1 (6 bases). CDR3 loop: CSVQGMGPYEQYF. In DNA form, the CDR3 reads TGCAGCGTACAGGGAATGGGACCCTACGAGCAGTACTTC.